The T cell receptor (beta chain) under discussion was sequenced for a study of T cells in Graves' hyperthyroidism and ophthalmopathy. J gave up 3 bases and V 10 bases, and 9 bases lay outside the gene matches. The CDR3 is made up of 15 amino acids. RNA transcripts served as the template for amplifying TCR beta CDR3 regions. RT-PCR in the first round (using the HTBI primer set) targeted the TCR CDR3. MiXCR, applied by TCRdb to the multiplex PCR reads, yields one record per CDR3 protein. Of 700,000 to 950,000 distinct CDR3 sequences listed, 35% are singletons. The chain links TRBV12-3 or TRBV12-4 to TRBJ1-5; 10 nucleotides match TRBD1. Input material: blood. This receptor was identified in a woman between 40 and 55 years old with Graves' hyperthyroidism. The CDR3 region has the DNA TGTGCCAACAGACGCGGACAGGGGGACAATCAGCCCCAGCATTTT. It codes for CANRRGQGDNQPQHF.